Listed below are T cell receptor beta chains from one sample, sequenced in a study of blood T cells in healthy people across ages. TCRdb re-derived calls from the 5' RACE reads in MiXCR, one entry per CDR3 protein. The sample yields about 1.1 million distinct CDR3 sequences, under 40% seen once. The sequencing input was blood. The receptors shown here come from a man younger than 35 in good health. CDR3s include the opening cysteine and the closing phenylalanine or tryptophan. Fields, in order: V gene, clone size, J gene, D gene, CDR3 DNA, CDR3 protein. The D gene is left open where the match is weak. The size field is filled for only some rows; it gives once, few, many or a size class.

TRBV6-6,NA,TRBJ1-2,NA,TGTGCCAGCAGTCAACGGGAGCTTAACTATGGCTACACCTTC,CASSQRELNYGYTF
TRBV9,NA,TRBJ2-1,TRBD2,TGTGCCAGCAGCGTAGGCGAGGCGGGGGGTGGCGAGCAGTTCTTC,CASSVGEAGGGEQFF
TRBV14,NA,TRBJ2-3,NA,TGTGCCAGCAGCGCCTCTCGCCCCCTGAGCACAGATACGCAGTATTTT,CASSASRPLSTDTQYF
TRBV7-9,NA,TRBJ2-1,NA,TGTGCCAGCAGCTTAAAGTTCGCCGAGTACAATGAGCAGTTCTTC,CASSLKFAEYNEQFF
TRBV10-3,NA,TRBJ2-7,NA,TGTGCCATCAGCGCCGGGACAAGGTTGAATGAGCAGTACTTC,CAISAGTRLNEQYF
TRBV20-1,few,TRBJ2-7,NA,TGCAGTGCTAGTTTGGGGGCGAAAACCTACGAGCAGTACTTC,CSASLGAKTYEQYF
TRBV4-1,NA,TRBJ1-1,TRBD1,TGCGCCAGCAGCCCTGGGACAGGGGGTAAGGAAGCTTTCTTT,CASSPGTGGKEAFF
TRBV27,few,TRBJ1-2,NA,TGTGCCAGCAGTTTAAGAGGGTTAGGTTATGGCTACACCTTC,CASSLRGLGYGYTF
TRBV13,NA,TRBJ1-1,TRBD1,TGTGCCAGCAGAAACTCAGGGGGAGAAGCTTTCTTT,CASRNSGGEAFF
TRBV7-2,NA,TRBJ2-7,NA,TGTGCCAGCAGCTTATGGGGTTCCTACGAGCAGTACTTC,CASSLWGSYEQYF
TRBV20-1,NA,TRBJ1-1,TRBD1,TGCAGTGCTAGAGAGGTCGGCAGGGGGGGGGATATGAACACTGAAGCTTTCTTT,CSAREVGRGGDMNTEAFF
TRBV5-1,NA,TRBJ1-5,NA,TGCGCCAGCAGCTTGTTGGGGCAGGGTCCCCAGCATTTT,CASSLLGQGPQHF
TRBV24-1,NA,TRBJ2-5,TRBD1,TGTGCCACCAGTGAGACGGACAGGGGGCTGGGGGAGACCCAGTACTTC,CATSETDRGLGETQYF
TRBV20-1,NA,TRBJ1-6,NA,TGCAGTGCGAACGACGGGGAGAATTCACCCCTCCACTTT,CSANDGENSPLHF
TRBV5-5,NA,TRBJ2-7,NA,TGTGCCAGCGCGCAAGCCCTAGGCTCCTACGAGCAGTACTTC,CASAQALGSYEQYF
TRBV5-1,few,TRBJ1-2,TRBD1,TGCGCCAGCAGCCAGCGACAGGGTATAGATGGCTACACCTTC,CASSQRQGIDGYTF
TRBV13,few,TRBJ1-5,TRBD1,TGTGCCAGCAGCTTAGGGACAGGGGGGGGGCCCCAGCATTTT,CASSLGTGGGPQHF
TRBV2,few,TRBJ2-5,TRBD2,TGTGCCAGCAGTGCCGGACTAGCTCAAGAGACCCAGTACTTC,CASSAGLAQETQYF
TRBV7-3,many,TRBJ2-3,TRBD1,TGTGCCAGCAGTAGGGACAGGGTCGCAGATACGCAGTATTTT,CASSRDRVADTQYF
TRBV5-1,NA,TRBJ1-1,NA,TGCGCCAGCAGTTCCAACATGAACACTGAAGCTTTCTTT,CASSSNMNTEAFF
TRBV25-1,NA,TRBJ2-3,NA,TGTGCCAGCAGTGAGGGCCCCCCCACGCAGTATTTT,CASSEGPPTQYF
TRBV2,NA,TRBJ2-3,TRBD1,TGTGCCAGCAGTAAGCGGACAGGGGAAACAGATACGCAGTATTTT,CASSKRTGETDTQYF
TRBV20-1,NA,TRBJ1-1,NA,TGCAGTGCTAGGATAGGGGGGACTGAAGCTTTCTTT,CSARIGGTEAFF
TRBV20-1,many,TRBJ2-3,TRBD1,TGCAGTGCTCCCCCGTTCGGGACAGACACAGATACGCAGTATTTT,CSAPPFGTDTDTQYF
TRBV20-1,NA,TRBJ1-6,NA,TGCAGTGCTAGAGACTATAGCTCCTATAATTCACCCCTCCACTTT,CSARDYSSYNSPLHF
TRBV20-1,few,TRBJ1-5,NA,TGCAGTGCTCGATGGACCCGGGCCAATAATCAGCCCCAGCATTTT,CSARWTRANNQPQHF
TRBV3-1,few,TRBJ2-5,NA,TGTGCCAGCAGCCCAGGGAGATTACTACACAACCAAGAGACCCAGTACTTC,CASSPGRLLHNQETQYF
TRBV20-1,NA,TRBJ2-7,NA,TGCAGTGCTAGAGGGGGGAGCAGATCCTACGAGCAGTACTTC,CSARGGSRSYEQYF
TRBV12-3/TRBV12-4,few,TRBJ2-7,NA,TGTGCCAGCAGCGCTAGGAGGGATTACGAGCAGTACTTC,CASSARRDYEQYF
TRBV7-3,NA,TRBJ2-2,NA,TGTGCCAGCAGCTACAATCCCGGGGAGCTGTTTTTT,CASSYNPGELFF
TRBV21-1,NA,TRBJ2-1,NA,TGTGCCAGCAGCAGACAGGGGGTGGATGAGCAGTTCTTC,CASSRQGVDEQFF
TRBV4-3,NA,TRBJ1-4,NA,TGCGCCAGCAGCCAAGATACAGGGAGAGCTGAAAAACTGTTTTTT,CASSQDTGRAEKLFF
TRBV6-5,NA,TRBJ1-1,TRBD1,TGTGCCAGCAGTTACACAACAGGGGGTACTGAAGCTTTCTTT,CASSYTTGGTEAFF
TRBV4-3,many,TRBJ2-7,TRBD1,TGCGCCAGCAGCCAGGAGACAGGGTTTACGTCCTACGAGCAGTACTTC,CASSQETGFTSYEQYF
TRBV5-1,NA,TRBJ1-5,NA,TGCGCCAGCAGCTTGGACAGTATCAATCAGCCCCAGCATTTT,CASSLDSINQPQHF
TRBV6-5,NA,TRBJ2-7,NA,TGTGCCAGCAGTTCCAGGACTGCTTACGAGGAGCAGTACTTC,CASSSRTAYEEQYF
TRBV6-5,many,TRBJ2-7,TRBD2,TGTGCCAGCAGCTGGGGACTACAAAGCTCCTACGAGCAGTACTTC,CASSWGLQSSYEQYF
TRBV29-1,NA,TRBJ2-5,NA,TGCGGCGTTGGGGCCAGGTTAGCTCACAATGAGCAGTACTTC,CGVGARLAHNEQYF
TRBV28,NA,TRBJ1-2,TRBD1,TGTGCCAGCAGTTTAGGGACAGCCTGGGATAGGTATGGCTACACCTTC,CASSLGTAWDRYGYTF
TRBV4-3,many,TRBJ2-3,NA,TGCGCCAGCAGCCAAGACGTGGGAGGACAGAGCACAGATACGCAGTATTTT,CASSQDVGGQSTDTQYF
TRBV7-2,few,TRBJ1-2,NA,TGTGCCAGCAGCTTAGCCTCCGGGGGCCTGCTAGGATATGGCTACACCTTC,CASSLASGGLLGYGYTF
TRBV4-2,once,TRBJ1-1,NA,TGTGCCAGCAGCCAAGAACCGGGAACAAACACTGAAGCTTTCTTT,CASSQEPGTNTEAFF
TRBV29-1,once,TRBJ1-2,NA,TGCAGCGTTGAACCCCCGGGTGCCGGGGGGGGCTACACCTTC,CSVEPPGAGGGYTF
TRBV14,few,TRBJ1-2,NA,TGTGCCAGCAGCCAAGAGGCTCTTTCCTATGGCTACACCTTC,CASSQEALSYGYTF
TRBV6-6,NA,TRBJ2-3,NA,TGTGCCAGCAGTCCCGACCTAATGCCCACAGATACGCAGTATTTT,CASSPDLMPTDTQYF
TRBV4-3,NA,TRBJ1-4,NA,TGCGCCAGCAGCCAAGATCAGGGCGAAGGGAATGAAAAACTGTTTTTT,CASSQDQGEGNEKLFF